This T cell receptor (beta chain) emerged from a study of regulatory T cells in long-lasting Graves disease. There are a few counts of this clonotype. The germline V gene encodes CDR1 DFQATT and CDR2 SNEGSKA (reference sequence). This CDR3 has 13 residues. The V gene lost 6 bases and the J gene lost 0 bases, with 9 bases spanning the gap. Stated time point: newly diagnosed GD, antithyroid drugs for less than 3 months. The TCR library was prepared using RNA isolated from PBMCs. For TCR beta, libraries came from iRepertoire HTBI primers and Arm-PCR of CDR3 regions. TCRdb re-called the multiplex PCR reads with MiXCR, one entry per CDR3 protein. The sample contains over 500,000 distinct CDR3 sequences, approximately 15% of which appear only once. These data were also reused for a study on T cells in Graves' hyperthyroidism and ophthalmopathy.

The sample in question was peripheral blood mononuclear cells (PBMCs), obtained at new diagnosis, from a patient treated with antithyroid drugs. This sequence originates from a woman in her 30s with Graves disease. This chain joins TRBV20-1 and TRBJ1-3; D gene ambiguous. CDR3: CSAEPDSGNTIYF. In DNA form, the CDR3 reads TGCAGTGCGGAGCCGGACTCTGGAAACACCATATATTTT.